Each of the 5 T cell receptor beta chains below was sequenced from the same sample in a study of blood T cell repertoires in COVID-19. This table comes from immunoSEQ multiplex PCR, and its TCRdb copy is limited to in-frame clones, with some not included. The data contain more than 95,000 clones, approximately 83% of them singletons. The sequencing sample was made of peripheral blood. These receptors were obtained from a woman older than 75 with acute or convalescent COVID-19.

The rearrangement links TRBV28 to TRBJ1-3; no clear D gene. The germline CDR1 and CDR2 sequences are MDHEN and SYDVKM. Trimming shortened V by 3 bases and J by 0 bases, and 15 bases separated the two germline ends. The CDR3 consists of 17 residues. CDR3 DNA: TGTGCCAGCAGTTTTCTTAGAGGGCCCAGCTCTGGAAACACCATATATTTT. Protein: CASSFLRGPSSGNTIYF.

The V and J genes are TRBV4-2 and TRBJ1-6, with D tentatively TRBD1 (5 bases). Germline V gene data show CDR1 as LGHNA and CDR2 as YNFKEQ. Trimming removed 1 base from V and 7 bases from J, with 14 bases in between. The CDR3 is 16 amino acids. CDR3 sequence reads: CASSQGTMVGNSPLHF. CDR3 in DNA: TGTGCCAGCAGCCAAGGGACAATGGTGGGGAATTCACCCCTCCACTTT.

This clone was seen a single time. The V and J genes are TRBV14 and TRBJ2-7, with a weak D call TRBD1 (5 bases). The CDR3 extends over 15 amino acids. The germline gives CDR1 SGHDN, CDR2 FVKESK. With 3 bases removed from V and 2 bases from J, the gap between germline ends came to 14 bases. CDR3 nucleotide sequence: TGTGCCAGCAGCCATCGGCAGGGATCCCCCTACGAGCAGTACTTC. This translates into CASSHRQGSPYEQYF.

The V gene is TRBV7-9, the J gene TRBJ1-2; 9 bases map to TRBD1. Germline CDR1 reads SEHNR; CDR2 reads FQNEAQ (reference sequence). The CDR3 sequence is 14 residues long. Trimming at V came to 6 bases and at J to 6 bases, leaving 8 bases not matched to a gene. DNA of the CDR3: TGTGCCAGCAGAATCGACAGGGGGTCTAATGGCTACACCTTC. Amino acid sequence: CASRIDRGSNGYTF. Supplemented by reference TRBV7-9 and TRBJ1-2, the full variable domain reads DTGVSQNPRHKITKRGQNVTFRCDPISEHNRLYWYRQTLGQGPEFLTYFQNEAQLEKSRLLSDRFSAERPKGSFSTLEIQRTEQGDSAMYLCASRIDRGSNGYTFGSGTRLTVV.

The rearrangement joins TRBV7-3 to TRBJ2-1, with D perhaps TRBD2 (5 bases). The germline CDR1 and CDR2 sequences are SGHTA and FQGTGA. The CDR3 is 16 amino acids. V lost 3 bases, J lost 1 base, and 13 bases lay in between. This chain's CDR3 is CASSFNPGVSYNEQFF. The CDR3 region has the DNA TGTGCCAGCAGCTTTAATCCCGGGGTATCCTACAATGAGCAGTTCTTC.